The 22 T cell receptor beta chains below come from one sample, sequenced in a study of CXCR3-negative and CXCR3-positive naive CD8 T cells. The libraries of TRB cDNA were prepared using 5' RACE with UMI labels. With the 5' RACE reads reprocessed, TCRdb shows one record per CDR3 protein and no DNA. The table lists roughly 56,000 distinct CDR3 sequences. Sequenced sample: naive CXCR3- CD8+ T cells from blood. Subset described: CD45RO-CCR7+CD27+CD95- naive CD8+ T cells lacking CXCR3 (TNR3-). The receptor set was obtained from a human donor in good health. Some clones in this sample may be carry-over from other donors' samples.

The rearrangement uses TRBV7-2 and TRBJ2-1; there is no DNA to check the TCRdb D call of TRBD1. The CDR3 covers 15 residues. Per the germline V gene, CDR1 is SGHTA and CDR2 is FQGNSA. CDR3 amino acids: CASSLVGQGPNEQFF.

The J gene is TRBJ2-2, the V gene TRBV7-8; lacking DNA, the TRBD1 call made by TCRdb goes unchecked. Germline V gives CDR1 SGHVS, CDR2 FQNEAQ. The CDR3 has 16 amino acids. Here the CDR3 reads CASSLVGQGGTGELFF. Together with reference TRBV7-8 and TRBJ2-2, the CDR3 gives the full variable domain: GAGVSQSPRYKVAKRGQDVALRCDPISGHVSLFWYQQALGQGPEFLTYFQNEAQLDKSGLPSDRFFAERPEGSVSTLKIQRTQQEDSAVYLCASSLVGQGGTGELFFGEGSRLTVL.

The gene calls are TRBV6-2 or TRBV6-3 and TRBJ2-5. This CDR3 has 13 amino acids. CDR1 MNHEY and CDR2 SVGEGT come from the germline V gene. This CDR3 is CATIRSGQETQYF.

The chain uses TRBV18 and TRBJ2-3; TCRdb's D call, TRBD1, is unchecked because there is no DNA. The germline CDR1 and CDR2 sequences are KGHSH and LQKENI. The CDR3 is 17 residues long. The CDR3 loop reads CASSPSQPRHIGDTQYF.

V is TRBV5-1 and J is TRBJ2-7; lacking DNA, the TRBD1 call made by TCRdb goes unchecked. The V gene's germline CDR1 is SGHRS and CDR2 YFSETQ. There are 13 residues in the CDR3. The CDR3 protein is CASSFGQTYEQYF. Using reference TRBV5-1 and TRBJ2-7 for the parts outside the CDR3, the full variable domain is KAGVTQTPRYLIKTRGQQVTLSCSPISGHRSVSWYQQTPGQGLQFLFEYFSETQRNKGNFPGRFSGRQFSNSRSEMNVSTLELGDSALYLCASSFGQTYEQYFGPGTRLTVT.

The CDR3 is CASRIPGGLPGELFF. The chain couples TRBV28 to TRBJ2-2; TCRdb's D gene call, TRBD1, goes unchecked for lack of DNA. The germline V gene encodes CDR1 MDHEN and CDR2 SYDVKM. The CDR3 sequence is 15 residues long.

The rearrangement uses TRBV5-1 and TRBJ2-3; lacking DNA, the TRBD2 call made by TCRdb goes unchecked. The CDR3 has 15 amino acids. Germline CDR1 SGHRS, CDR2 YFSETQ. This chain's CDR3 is CASSSGTSGDYTQYF.

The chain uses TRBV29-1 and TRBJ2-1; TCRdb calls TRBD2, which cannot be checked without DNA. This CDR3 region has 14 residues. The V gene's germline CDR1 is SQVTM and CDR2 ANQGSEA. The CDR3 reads CSVGELAAYNEQFF.

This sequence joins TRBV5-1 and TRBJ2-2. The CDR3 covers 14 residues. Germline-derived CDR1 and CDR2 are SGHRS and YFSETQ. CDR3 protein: CASSMDRVTGELFF.

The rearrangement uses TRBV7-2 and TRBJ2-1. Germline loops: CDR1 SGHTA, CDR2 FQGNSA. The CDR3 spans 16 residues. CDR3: CASSLDLGRTYNEQFF.

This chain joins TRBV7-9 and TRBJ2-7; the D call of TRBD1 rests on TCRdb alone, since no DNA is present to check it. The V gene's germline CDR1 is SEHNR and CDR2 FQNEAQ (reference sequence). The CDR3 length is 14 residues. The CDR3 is CASSLGGGTNEQYF.

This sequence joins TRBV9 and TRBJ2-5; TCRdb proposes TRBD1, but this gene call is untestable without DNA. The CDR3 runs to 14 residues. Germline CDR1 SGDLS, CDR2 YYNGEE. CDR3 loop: CASSVTWGTETQYF.

CDR3 region: CASSPGLAGTYEQYF. This chain uses TRBV11-2 with TRBJ2-7; TCRdb picks TRBD2, but there is no DNA to check that call. The germline gives CDR1 SGHAT, CDR2 FQNNGV. The CDR3 loop spans 15 amino acids. Full variable domain (remainder filled in from reference TRBV11-2 and TRBJ2-7): EAGVAQSPRYKIIEKRQSVAFWCNPISGHATLYWYQQILGQGPKLLIQFQNNGVVDDSQLPKDRFSAERLKGVDSTLKIQPAKLEDSAVYLCASSPGLAGTYEQYFGPGTRLTVT.

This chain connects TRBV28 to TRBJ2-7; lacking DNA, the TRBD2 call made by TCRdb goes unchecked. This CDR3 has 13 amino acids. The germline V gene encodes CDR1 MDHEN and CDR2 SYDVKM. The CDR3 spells CASSSYERTLRYF.

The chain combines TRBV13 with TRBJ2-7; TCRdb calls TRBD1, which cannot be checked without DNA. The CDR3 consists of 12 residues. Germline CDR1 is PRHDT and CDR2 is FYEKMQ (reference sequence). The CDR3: CASSARDPEQYF.

Here the CDR3 reads CASSQDRPSRLYNEQFF. J is TRBJ2-1 and V is TRBV4-2; TCRdb's D call of TRBD2 is untestable without DNA. The CDR3 covers 17 residues. Germline V gives CDR1 LGHNA, CDR2 YNFKEQ.

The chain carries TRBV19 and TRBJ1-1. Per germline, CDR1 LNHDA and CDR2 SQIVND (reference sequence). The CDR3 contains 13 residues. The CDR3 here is CASSIRENTEAFF.

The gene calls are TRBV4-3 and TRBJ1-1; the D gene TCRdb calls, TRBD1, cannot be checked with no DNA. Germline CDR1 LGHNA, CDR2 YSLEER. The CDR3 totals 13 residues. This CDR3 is CASSQGGQYEAFF.

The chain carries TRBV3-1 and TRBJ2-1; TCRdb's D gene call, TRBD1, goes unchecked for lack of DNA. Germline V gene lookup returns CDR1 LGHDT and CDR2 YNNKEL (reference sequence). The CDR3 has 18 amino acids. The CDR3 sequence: CASSQVVRGRGNFREQFF.

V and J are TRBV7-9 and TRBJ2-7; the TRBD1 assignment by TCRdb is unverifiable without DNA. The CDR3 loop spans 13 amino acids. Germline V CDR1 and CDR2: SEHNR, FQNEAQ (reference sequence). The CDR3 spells CTSSGGSYYEQYF.

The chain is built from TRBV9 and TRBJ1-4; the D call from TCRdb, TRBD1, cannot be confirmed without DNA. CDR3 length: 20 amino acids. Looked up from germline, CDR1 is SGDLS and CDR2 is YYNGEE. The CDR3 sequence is CASSAKSGQGISSTNEKLFF. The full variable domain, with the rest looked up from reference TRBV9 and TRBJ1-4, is DSGVTQTPKHLITATGQRVTLRCSPRSGDLSVYWYQQSLDQGLQFLIQYYNGEERAKGNILERFSAQQFPDLHSELNLSSLELGDSALYFCASSAKSGQGISSTNEKLFFGSGTQLSVL.

The CDR3: CASSLSGGLDSTYNEQFF. The chain recombines TRBV7-3 with TRBJ2-1; absent DNA, TCRdb's TRBD2 call cannot be checked. The germline gives CDR1 SGHTA, CDR2 FQGTGA. The CDR3 sequence is 18 residues long.